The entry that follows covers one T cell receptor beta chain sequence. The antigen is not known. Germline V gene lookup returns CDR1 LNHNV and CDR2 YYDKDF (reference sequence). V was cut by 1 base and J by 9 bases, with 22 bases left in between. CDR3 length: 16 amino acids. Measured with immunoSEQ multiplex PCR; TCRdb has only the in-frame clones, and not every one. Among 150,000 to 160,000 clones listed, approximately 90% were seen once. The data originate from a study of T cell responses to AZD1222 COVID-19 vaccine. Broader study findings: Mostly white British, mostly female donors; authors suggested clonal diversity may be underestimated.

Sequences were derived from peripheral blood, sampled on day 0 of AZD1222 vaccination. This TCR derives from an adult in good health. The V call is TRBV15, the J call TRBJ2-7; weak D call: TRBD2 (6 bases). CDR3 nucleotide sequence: TGTGCCACCAGCAGAGTCCCGGGCGGGGACCCTAAAGGGCAGTACTTC. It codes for CATSRVPGGDPKGQYF. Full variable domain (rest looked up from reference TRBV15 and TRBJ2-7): DAMVIQNPRYQVTQFGKPVTLSCSQTLNHNVMYWYQQKSSQAPKLLFHYYDKDFNNEADTPDNFQSRRPNTSFCFLDIRSPGLGDTAMYLCATSRVPGGDPKGQYFGPGTRLTVT.